This TCR beta chain was captured by sequencing in a study of PD-1 blockade in classical Hodgkin lymphoma. Study observations and caveats: Reports indicated that newly diagnosed patients had lower baseline TCR diversity than healthy donors did. Possible causes of repertoire differences, disease activity or prior therapy, remain undefined.

The CDR3 sequence is 14 residues long. The germline V and J ends were trimmed by 4 bases and 1 base, with 10 bases remaining between them. Per germline, CDR1 SGHDT and CDR2 YYEEEE. Sequenced by immunoSEQ multiplex PCR; TCRdb stores in-frame clones only, minus some. The repertoire consists of 15,000 to 17,000 clones, with about 86% occurring once and the leading ten covering roughly 0.88%. Regarding this clone: Its antigen is currently unknown.

The sample's time point: newly diagnosed, previously untreated cHL patient sample. Purified CD4+ T cells were obtained from thawed PBMCs through magnetic negative selection. Comparison samples consisted of PBMCs from newly diagnosed, untreated classical Hodgkin lymphoma. This TCR came from a human donor with classical Hodgkin lymphoma. The sample was CD4+ T cells from blood. The chain recombines TRBV5-6 with TRBJ2-3; TRBD2 is a possible D gene (6 bases). CDR3: CASSIPSGTDTQYF. The CDR3 nucleotides read TGTGCCAGCAGCATTCCTAGCGGCACAGATACGCAGTATTTT.